These 25 T cell receptor beta chains were all obtained from the same sample, sequenced in a study of identical twins. TCRdb reanalysed the 5' RACE reads using MiXCR and keeps one entry per CDR3 protein. In the table there are some 790,000 distinct CDR3 sequences, approximately 18% of which are singletons. The sample was also reused in another study, on T cells expressing NK-cell markers.

The sequenced sample consisted of PBMCs. The receptors here all came from a woman aged 18 to 35 in good health.

Written as DNA, the CDR3 is TGTGCCAGCACCACCACGACGGAGAGAGGTCATTTGGTTGCTTTCTTT. Translating gives CASTTTTERGHLVAFF. The chain employs TRBV5-5 and TRBJ1-1; unclear D gene. V lost 6 bases and J lost 11, with 29 bases in between. The CDR3 runs to 16 residues. Germline lookup yields CDR1 SGHKS and CDR2 YYEKEE (reference sequence).

The chain uses TRBV5-1 and TRBJ2-1; 14 positions match TRBD2. Per germline, CDR1 SGHRS and CDR2 YFSETQ. The CDR3 runs to 16 residues. V dropped 4 bases and J dropped 7; count of bases not matched to a gene: 7. CDR3 DNA: TGCGCCAGCAGCCCTGGGACTAGCGGGAGTGGGAATGAGCAGTTCTTC. Its translation is CASSPGTSGSGNEQFF.

The chain combines TRBV7-9 with TRBJ1-3, with D uncertain. This CDR3 has 15 residues. CDR1 and CDR2 (germline): SEHNR, FQNEAQ (reference sequence). The ends were cut back, 0 bases at V and 8 bases at J, with 14 bases in the middle. The CDR3 is CASSLAWLPRDTIYF. The CDR3, as DNA: TGTGCCAGCAGCTTAGCGTGGTTGCCTCGGGACACCATATATTTT.

The gene calls are TRBV2 and TRBJ2-2; TRBD2 matches at 8 bases. This CDR3 has 14 amino acids. Germline assignment: CDR1 SNHLY and CDR2 FYNNEI. V trimming: 10 bases; J trimming: 1 base; junction bases outside the gene matches: 5. DNA for the CDR3: TGTGCCACGGGACTAGAGGGGAACACCGGGGAGCTGTTTTTT. Protein product: CATGLEGNTGELFF.

This clonotype was seen a handful of times. V is TRBV7-2 and J is TRBJ2-1; D possibly corresponds to TRBD2 (5 bases). Trimming removed 2 bases from V and 5 bases from J, with 10 bases in between. The CDR3 has 14 residues. Germline loops: CDR1 SGHTA, CDR2 FQGNSA. CDR3 protein: CASSLLATNNEQFF. The CDR3 DNA sequence: TGTGCCAGCAGCTTACTAGCCACTAACAATGAGCAGTTCTTC.

The rearrangement links TRBV7-2 to TRBJ1-4; weak D call: TRBD1 (5 bases). The germline V gene has CDR1 SGHTA and CDR2 FQGNSA. The germline V and J ends were trimmed by 5 bases and 6 bases, with 16 bases remaining between them. This CDR3 contains 15 residues. CDR3 sequence (DNA): TGTGCCAGCAGCCCCCGGACTCTGGGGGATGAAAAACTGTTTTTT. As protein: CASSPRTLGDEKLFF. Looking up the rest from reference TRBV7-2 and TRBJ1-4 gives the full variable domain: GAGVSQSPSNKVTEKGKDVELRCDPISGHTALYWYRQSLGQGLEFLIYFQGNSAPDKSGLPSDRFSAERTGGSVSTLTIQRTQQEDSAVYLCASSPRTLGDEKLFFGSGTQLSVL.

The rearrangement uses TRBV7-2 and TRBJ2-3, with D possibly TRBD1 on 6 matching bases. CDR1 SGHTA and CDR2 FQGNSA come from the germline V gene. V was clipped by 1 base and J by 8 bases, with 13 bases between them. The CDR3 spans 14 residues. CDR3 in DNA: TGTGCCAGCAGCTTAGGCCGCGGACAGCTTACGCAGTATTTT. Protein: CASSLGRGQLTQYF.

This clonotype was counted between two and nine times. V is TRBV7-2 and J is TRBJ1-3; D unclear. CDR1 and CDR2 from the germline V gene are SGHTA and FQGNSA. V shed 5 bases and J shed 9 bases, with 11 bases lying between them. The CDR3 sequence is 12 residues long. The CDR3 is CASSPRVGTIYF. The CDR3 DNA follows: TGTGCCAGCAGCCCCCGGGTGGGCACCATATATTTT.

This clonotype has only a few counts. This chain connects TRBV14 to TRBJ2-1; D not certain. The CDR3 is 16 amino acids. Germline-derived CDR1 and CDR2 are SGHDN and FVKESK. Trimming took off 2 bases at V and 0 bases at J, with 11 bases between the two ends. CDR3 coding DNA: TGTGCCAGCAGCCAAAAAGGATGGGCCTCCTACAATGAGCAGTTCTTC. Protein product: CASSQKGWASYNEQFF.

The V call is TRBV4-1, the J call TRBJ2-7; weak D call: TRBD2 (5 bases). With 4 bases removed from V and 3 bases from J, the gap between germline ends came to 16 bases. CDR3 length equals 15 residues. Per the germline V gene, CDR1 is MGHRA and CDR2 is YSYEKL. The CDR3 region has the DNA TGCGCCAGCAGCCGACCCGGACTGGGTCGCTACGAGCAGTACTTC. This encodes CASSRPGLGRYEQYF.

This clonotype came up a few times. The genes are TRBV20-1 and TRBJ2-1; TRBD2 might be the D (6 bases). CDR3 length: 15 residues. Trimming stripped 0 bases from V and 0 bases from J, with 9 bases between. Germline CDR1 is DFQATT and CDR2 is SNEGSKA (reference sequence). CDR3 sequence reads: CSARETGVSYNEQFF. The DNA for the CDR3 is TGCAGTGCTAGAGAGACGGGGGTCTCCTACAATGAGCAGTTCTTC.

This chain links TRBV9 with TRBJ2-3; D is perhaps TRBD1 (6 bases). V gave up 3 bases and J gave up 5 bases, with 10 bases separating them. CDR3 size: 13 residues. Germline-derived CDR1 and CDR2 are SGDLS and YYNGEE. The CDR3 region is CASSGGPIDTQYF. The CDR3 DNA is TGTGCCAGCAGCGGGGGGCCTATAGATACGCAGTATTTT.

The sample holds a few counts of this clonotype. V and J are TRBV20-1 and TRBJ2-5; tentatively, D is TRBD1 or TRBD2 (5 bases each). Trimming left V 3 bases short and J 5 bases short, with 13 bases between. CDR3 size: 13 residues. Per germline, CDR1 DFQATT and CDR2 SNEGSKA (reference sequence). The CDR3 sequence: CSASGARRETQYF. As DNA, the CDR3 is TGCAGTGCTAGTGGGGCAAGGAGGGAGACCCAGTACTTC.

The chain joins TRBV4-3 to TRBJ2-1; D remains unclear. V shed 4 bases and J shed 8 bases, with 12 bases lying between them. This CDR3 spans 13 amino acids. Germline CDR1 LGHNA, CDR2 YSLEER. Here the CDR3 reads CASSRASVDEQFF. In DNA form, the CDR3 reads TGCGCCAGCAGCCGAGCCTCAGTTGATGAGCAGTTCTTC.

The chain recombines TRBV11-3 with TRBJ2-1; D is tentatively TRBD1 or TRBD2 (5 bases each). Germline V CDR1 and CDR2: SGHNT, YENEEA. This CDR3 is 16 amino acids long. Trimming left V 5 bases short and J 0 bases short, with 14 bases between. The CDR3 nucleotides read TGTGCCAGCAGCATGTTCCCAGGGAGCTCCTACAATGAGCAGTTCTTC. It specifies CASSMFPGSSYNEQFF.

The J gene is TRBJ2-3, the V gene TRBV10-3; D gene ambiguous. Trimming removed 8 bases at V and 7 bases at J, with 10 bases between. The CDR3 consists of 11 residues. Germline loops: CDR1 ENHRY, CDR2 SYGVKD. The CDR3, as DNA: TGTGCCATCGCTCGGACCAATACGCAGTATTTT. It translates to CAIARTNTQYF.

V is TRBV20-1 and J is TRBJ2-1, with unresolved D. Trimming took off 5 bases at V and 0 bases at J, with 11 bases between the two ends. CDR1 and CDR2 (germline): DFQATT, SNEGSKA (reference sequence). The CDR3 loop spans 14 amino acids. CDR3 residues: CSAVSVISYNEQFF. CDR3 DNA: TGCAGTGCTGTGTCTGTAATCTCCTACAATGAGCAGTTCTTC.

The J gene is TRBJ1-2, the V gene TRBV16, with a weak D call TRBD1 (6 bases). Germline values: CDR1 KGHSY, CDR2 FQNENV. This CDR3 is built from 15 residues. The V and J ends lost 4 bases and 4 bases respectively, with 16 bases between them. DNA of the CDR3: TGTGCCAGCAGCCCCCACACGTTACAGGGCTATGGCTACACCTTC. Translated: CASSPHTLQGYGYTF.

This clonotype was counted a few times. This chain connects TRBV20-1 to TRBJ2-1, with 10 nucleotides matching TRBD1. There are 13 residues in the CDR3. Germline V CDR1 and CDR2: DFQATT, SNEGSKA (reference sequence). V was pared by 6 bases and J by 7 bases, with 6 bases of the junction left unmatched. The DNA of the CDR3 is TGCAGTGCCCCGTGGGACAGGGGTAATGAGCAGTTCTTC. Its protein product is CSAPWDRGNEQFF.

Turning to this clonotype: The junction shows a germline mismatch at one end, possibly a read error. The chain employs TRBV9 and TRBJ2-1; 15 positions agree with TRBD2. The V gene's germline CDR1 is SGDLS and CDR2 YYNGEE. The CDR3 has 16 residues. CDR3 DNA: TGTGCCAGCAGCGGGACTAGCGGGGGGGCCTACAATGATCAGTTCTTC. Protein: CASSGTSGGAYNDQFF.

This clonotype was seen only a few times. The V gene is TRBV20-1, the J gene TRBJ2-2; 7 nucleotides match TRBD2. V trimming: 0 bases; J trimming: 0 bases; junction bases outside the gene matches: 10. The CDR3 runs 18 residues. Germline V gene lookup returns CDR1 DFQATT and CDR2 SNEGSKA (reference sequence). The CDR3 reads CSARDFRRGGTNTGELFF. The CDR3, as DNA: TGCAGTGCTAGAGATTTCCGGCGGGGAGGGACGAACACCGGGGAGCTGTTTTTT.

This clonotype was found a few times. The chain uses TRBV7-8 and TRBJ2-2, with TRBD2 matching 8 bases. Germline values: CDR1 SGHVS, CDR2 FQNEAQ. The CDR3 spans 16 residues. After removal of 5 bases from V and 5 bases from J, the junction contained 10 bases not matched to a gene. The CDR3 protein is CASSGMPGLGTGELFF. The CDR3 DNA reads as TGTGCCAGCAGCGGAATGCCGGGACTAGGGACCGGGGAGCTGTTTTTT. Full variable domain (outside the CDR3, taken from reference TRBV7-8 and TRBJ2-2): GAGVSQSPRYKVAKRGQDVALRCDPISGHVSLFWYQQALGQGPEFLTYFQNEAQLDKSGLPSDRFFAERPEGSVSTLKIQRTQQEDSAVYLCASSGMPGLGTGELFFGEGSRLTVL.

The V gene is TRBV12-3 or TRBV12-4, the J gene TRBJ2-1; D ambiguous. Deletions cut 3 bases from V and 15 bases from J, with 21 bases between. The CDR3 has 14 amino acids. The CDR3: CASSLGPAPLYRFF. The CDR3, as DNA: TGTGCCAGCAGTTTGGGCCCCGCTCCTTTATACCGGTTCTTC.

The V and J genes are TRBV7-6 and TRBJ1-1, with D perhaps TRBD1 (6 bases). The CDR3 sequence is 15 residues long. Germline CDR1 SGHVS, CDR2 FNYEAQ. V lost 5 bases and J lost 1, with 14 bases in between. CDR3 DNA: TGTGCCAGCAGCCATATAACAGGGACGAACACTGAAGCTTTCTTT. Amino acids: CASSHITGTNTEAFF.

This clonotype was counted many times. V is TRBV7-8 and J is TRBJ1-5; D might be TRBD1 (6 bases). The CDR3 loop spans 14 amino acids. Germline lookup yields CDR1 SGHVS and CDR2 FQNEAQ. V dropped 4 bases and J dropped 1 base, with 8 bases sitting between them. The CDR3 bases are TGTGCCAGCAGCTCGGGACACAGCAATCAGCCCCAGCATTTT. It is translated as CASSSGHSNQPQHF. Full variable domain (missing parts from reference TRBV7-8 and TRBJ1-5): GAGVSQSPRYKVAKRGQDVALRCDPISGHVSLFWYQQALGQGPEFLTYFQNEAQLDKSGLPSDRFFAERPEGSVSTLKIQRTQQEDSAVYLCASSSGHSNQPQHFGDGTRLSIL.